This TCR beta chain was recovered during a study of blood T cell repertoires in COVID-19. J was trimmed by 2 bases and V by 4 bases; bases with no gene match: 9. The CDR3 is 15 residues long. In germline, CDR1 is SGHNT, CDR2 YYREEE (reference sequence). The method was immunoSEQ multiplex PCR; TCRdb's version includes in-frame clones alone and lacks a portion of them. The repertoire consists of about 130,000 clones, with 70% to 80% occurring once and the leading ten covering around 5%. This sequence was found in a woman aged 70-85 years with COVID-19, enrolled during active disease. The chain uses TRBV5-4 and TRBJ2-7; TRBD1 aligns across 7 bases. The sample consisted of peripheral blood. The CDR3 coding sequence is TGTGCCAGCAGCCTAGGGGGACAGAAGACCTACGAGCAGTACTTC. Protein sequence: CASSLGGQKTYEQYF.